A single sample gave rise to the 5 T cell receptor beta chains below, sequenced in a study of blood T cell repertoires in COVID-19. Method: immunoSEQ multiplex PCR; TCRdb's copy keeps in-frame clones and lacks some. The data contain nearly 250,000 clones, roughly 86% of them seen just once; the ten biggest clones take up under 2%. Sequences were obtained from peripheral blood. Receptor source: a woman in her sixties or seventies who had recovered from COVID-19.

The chain carries TRBV7-2 and TRBJ2-5, with 16 bases aligning to TRBD2. The junction had 8 bases not matched to a gene; V was cut back by 5 bases and J by 5 bases. Germline assignment: CDR1 SGHTA and CDR2 FQGNSA. This CDR3 has 17 residues. CDR3 DNA sequence: TGTGCCAGCAGCCTAGGGACTAGCGGGGGGGGTTGGGAGACCCAGTACTTC. This encodes CASSLGTSGGGWETQYF.

The genes are TRBV7-8 and TRBJ1-2; unclear D gene. Germline V gives CDR1 SGHVS, CDR2 FQNEAQ. This CDR3 has 15 residues. V was shortened by 5 bases and J by 2 bases, with 15 bases between the two germline ends. CDR3 bases: TGTGCCAGCAGCCTCGGCGGGGTGCGGAACTATGGCTACACCTTC. Residues: CASSLGGVRNYGYTF. The variable domain in full, with the rest retrieved from reference TRBV7-8 and TRBJ1-2, is GAGVSQSPRYKVAKRGQDVALRCDPISGHVSLFWYQQALGQGPEFLTYFQNEAQLDKSGLPSDRFFAERPEGSVSTLKIQRTQQEDSAVYLCASSLGGVRNYGYTFGSGTRLTVV.

The V call is TRBV19, the J call TRBJ1-6, with TRBD1 as a possible D gene (5 bases). The length of the CDR3 is 17 residues. CDR1 is LNHDA and CDR2 is SQIVND in the germline V gene (reference sequence). Deletions cut 1 base from V and 10 bases from J, with 20 bases between. This CDR3 reads CASSIAWENYRSSPLHF. CDR3 DNA: TGTGCCAGTAGTATAGCCTGGGAAAACTACAGGTCCTCACCCCTCCACTTT.

This clone was counted once. The V and J genes are TRBV19 and TRBJ1-1; 7 positions agree with TRBD1. CDR3 length: 16 residues. Germline lookup yields CDR1 LNHDA and CDR2 SQIVND (reference sequence). V trimming: 5 bases; J trimming: 5 bases; junction bases outside the gene matches: 14. CDR3 bases: TGTGCCAGTAGTTCCCCTCAGACAGGGCGGAGGACTGAAGCTTTCTTT. It codes for CASSSPQTGRRTEAFF.

The chain joins TRBV19 to TRBJ1-2; TRBD1 is a possible D gene (5 bases). This CDR3 spans 15 amino acids. Trimming pared 6 bases from V and 0 bases from J, leaving 14 bases between. CDR1 and CDR2 from the germline V gene are LNHDA and SQIVND (reference sequence). The CDR3 sequence is CASRAHRTANYGYTF. The CDR3 DNA is TGTGCCAGTAGGGCTCACAGGACCGCTAACTATGGCTACACCTTC.